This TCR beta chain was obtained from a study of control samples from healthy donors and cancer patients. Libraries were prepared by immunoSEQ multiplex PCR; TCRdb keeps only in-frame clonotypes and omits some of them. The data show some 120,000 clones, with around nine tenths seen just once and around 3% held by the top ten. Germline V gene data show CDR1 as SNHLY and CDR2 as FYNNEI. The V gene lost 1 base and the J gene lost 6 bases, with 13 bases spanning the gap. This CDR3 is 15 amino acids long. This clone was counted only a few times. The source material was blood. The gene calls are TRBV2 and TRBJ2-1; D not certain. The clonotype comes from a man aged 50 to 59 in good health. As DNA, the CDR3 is TGTGCCAGCAGTGAAGATCCGAACCCCTTCAATGAGCAGTTCTTC. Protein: CASSEDPNPFNEQFF.